These T cell receptor beta chains were read from a single sample in a study of blood T cell repertoires in COVID-19. The assay was immunoSEQ multiplex PCR, and TCRdb's table has in-frame clones only and misses some. The sample contains 70,000 or so clones, around 86% of which appear only once. The source material was peripheral blood. The receptor source for this set is a woman aged 60-75 years with acute or convalescent COVID-19. CDR3s include the opening cysteine and the closing phenylalanine or tryptophan. D genes are given only for firm matches. Clone size is not always given. Where it is, it says once, few, many or a class for expanded clones.

D gene: TRBD2; J gene: TRBJ2-5; clone size: once; CDR3 length: 21; V gene: TRBV2; CDR3 protein: CASRPRGRGGAVPPHQETQYF; CDR3 DNA: TGTGCCAGCAGACCCCGGGGGCGCGGGGGGGCCGTCCCCCCACACCAAGAGACCCAGTACTTC
D gene: NA; J gene: TRBJ1-2; clone size: NA; CDR3 length: 13; V gene: TRBV7-2; CDR3 protein: CASSPGRERGYTF; CDR3 DNA: TGTGCCAGCAGCCCAGGCAGGGAACGGGGCTACACCTTC
D gene: NA; J gene: TRBJ2-7; clone size: NA; CDR3 length: 15; V gene: TRBV13; CDR3 protein: CASSLMGLHSYEQYF; CDR3 DNA: TGTGCCAGCAGCTTAATGGGACTTCACTCCTACGAGCAGTACTTC
D gene: TRBD2; J gene: TRBJ2-5; clone size: NA; CDR3 length: 13; V gene: TRBV29-1; CDR3 protein: CSVGLAVQETQYF; CDR3 DNA: TGCAGCGTGGGACTAGCGGTCCAAGAGACCCAGTACTTC
D gene: TRBD2; J gene: TRBJ2-7; clone size: NA; CDR3 length: 16; V gene: TRBV5-1; CDR3 protein: CASTKTGTSGSHEQYF; CDR3 DNA: TGCGCCAGCACCAAGACCGGGACTAGCGGGTCTCACGAGCAGTACTTC
D gene: NA; J gene: TRBJ1-1; clone size: NA; CDR3 length: 14; V gene: TRBV27; CDR3 protein: CASSATGMNTEAFF; CDR3 DNA: TGTGCCAGCAGTGCCACAGGGATGAACACTGAAGCTTTCTTT
D gene: NA; J gene: TRBJ1-4; clone size: NA; CDR3 length: 14; V gene: TRBV6-6; CDR3 protein: CASSYRRGNEKLFF; CDR3 DNA: TGTGCCAGCAGTTACCGCAGGGGAAATGAAAAACTGTTTTTT
D gene: NA; J gene: TRBJ2-7; clone size: once; CDR3 length: 14; V gene: TRBV29-1; CDR3 protein: CSVAGRLSSYEQYF; CDR3 DNA: TGCAGCGTTGCAGGTCGACTAAGCTCCTACGAGCAGTACTTC
D gene: TRBD2; J gene: TRBJ2-1; clone size: NA; CDR3 length: 13; V gene: TRBV7-3; CDR3 protein: CASSLAGDNEQFF; CDR3 DNA: TGTGCCAGCAGCCTTGCGGGGGACAATGAGCAGTTCTTC
D gene: NA; J gene: TRBJ1-2; clone size: NA; CDR3 length: 14; V gene: TRBV6-5; CDR3 protein: CASSSLDLNYGYTF; CDR3 DNA: TGTGCCAGCAGCTCCCTTGACTTGAACTATGGCTACACCTTC
D gene: NA; J gene: TRBJ1-5; clone size: NA; CDR3 length: 16; V gene: TRBV20-1; CDR3 protein: CSASDLTRASNQPQHF; CDR3 DNA: TGCAGTGCTAGTGACCTAACGCGGGCGTCCAATCAGCCCCAGCATTTT
D gene: NA; J gene: TRBJ2-5; clone size: NA; CDR3 length: 18; V gene: TRBV25-1; CDR3 protein: CASRKGGVGVAEEETQYF; CDR3 DNA: TGTGCCAGCAGAAAAGGGGGGGTGGGCGTAGCCGAAGAGGAGACCCAGTACTTC
D gene: TRBD1; J gene: TRBJ1-2; clone size: NA; CDR3 length: 14; V gene: TRBV7-9; CDR3 protein: CASSLGTGGNGYTF; CDR3 DNA: TGTGCCAGCAGCTTAGGGACAGGGGGTAATGGCTACACCTTC
D gene: TRBD1; J gene: TRBJ1-1; clone size: NA; CDR3 length: 15; V gene: TRBV4-2; CDR3 protein: CASSASRGRNTEAFF; CDR3 DNA: TGTGCCAGCAGCGCATCCAGGGGGAGGAACACTGAAGCTTTCTTT
D gene: NA; J gene: TRBJ2-3; clone size: NA; CDR3 length: 15; V gene: TRBV19; CDR3 protein: CASSIVSVGADTQYF; CDR3 DNA: TGTGCCAGTAGTATAGTCAGTGTCGGGGCAGATACGCAGTATTTT
D gene: TRBD2; J gene: TRBJ2-7; clone size: NA; CDR3 length: 16; V gene: TRBV19; CDR3 protein: CASSTPRLAGGHEQYF; CDR3 DNA: TGTGCCAGTAGTACTCCACGACTAGCGGGGGGCCACGAGCAGTACTTC
D gene: NA; J gene: TRBJ1-1; clone size: NA; CDR3 length: 19; V gene: TRBV9; CDR3 protein: CASSARIRTDGAMNTEAFF; CDR3 DNA: TGTGCCAGCAGCGCCCGGATTAGGACAGACGGTGCCATGAACACTGAAGCTTTCTTT
D gene: TRBD1; J gene: TRBJ1-4; clone size: NA; CDR3 length: 15; V gene: TRBV14; CDR3 protein: CASSQGRGRAEKLFF; CDR3 DNA: TGTGCCAGCAGCCAAGGGAGGGGGCGCGCTGAAAAACTGTTTTTT
D gene: TRBD1; J gene: TRBJ1-1; clone size: NA; CDR3 length: 17; V gene: TRBV18; CDR3 protein: CASSPRGGQGGNTEAFF; CDR3 DNA: TGTGCCAGCTCACCAAGAGGAGGACAGGGCGGCAACACTGAAGCTTTCTTT
D gene: TRBD1; J gene: TRBJ1-1; clone size: NA; CDR3 length: 13; V gene: TRBV11-2; CDR3 protein: CASRATGDTEAFF; CDR3 DNA: TGTGCCAGCAGGGCTACAGGGGACACTGAAGCTTTCTTT
D gene: NA; J gene: TRBJ1-2; clone size: NA; CDR3 length: 16; V gene: TRBV21-1; CDR3 protein: CASSKKTGGTGDGYTF; CDR3 DNA: TGTGCCAGCAGCAAAAAGACGGGGGGGACAGGGGACGGCTACACCTTC
D gene: TRBD2; J gene: TRBJ2-3; clone size: NA; CDR3 length: 17; V gene: TRBV5-1; CDR3 protein: CASSLGTSGGATDTQYF; CDR3 DNA: TGCGCCAGCAGCTTGGGAACTAGCGGGGGGGCCACAGATACGCAGTATTTT
D gene: TRBD1; J gene: TRBJ1-2; clone size: NA; CDR3 length: 15; V gene: TRBV5-4; CDR3 protein: CASSSVQGAAYGYTF; CDR3 DNA: TGTGCCAGCAGCTCTGTACAGGGGGCCGCCTATGGCTACACCTTC
D gene: NA; J gene: TRBJ2-3; clone size: NA; CDR3 length: 15; V gene: TRBV5-1; CDR3 protein: CASSTGGASTDTQYF; CDR3 DNA: TGCGCCAGCAGCACTGGGGGGGCTAGCACAGATACGCAGTATTTT
D gene: TRBD2; J gene: TRBJ2-1; clone size: NA; CDR3 length: 15; V gene: TRBV7-3; CDR3 protein: CASSLSGGPHNEQFF; CDR3 DNA: TGTGCCAGCAGCCTTAGCGGGGGGCCGCACAATGAGCAGTTCTTC
D gene: NA; J gene: TRBJ2-1; clone size: NA; CDR3 length: 15; V gene: TRBV6-5; CDR3 protein: CASRQNSLLYNEQFF; CDR3 DNA: TGTGCCAGCAGGCAGAACAGCCTTCTTTACAATGAGCAGTTCTTC
D gene: TRBD2; J gene: TRBJ2-1; clone size: NA; CDR3 length: 15; V gene: TRBV11-3; CDR3 protein: CASSLILAGTNEQFF; CDR3 DNA: TGTGCCAGCAGCTTAATCCTAGCGGGGACCAATGAGCAGTTCTTC
D gene: NA; J gene: TRBJ2-6; clone size: NA; CDR3 length: 13; V gene: TRBV19; CDR3 protein: CASSQSGANVLTF; CDR3 DNA: TGTGCCAGTAGTCAGTCTGGGGCCAACGTCCTGACTTTC
D gene: NA; J gene: TRBJ1-2; clone size: NA; CDR3 length: 11; V gene: TRBV12-3/TRBV12-4; CDR3 protein: CASSRAGGYTF; CDR3 DNA: TGTGCCAGCAGCCGGGCAGGGGGCTACACCTTC
D gene: NA; J gene: TRBJ1-1; clone size: NA; CDR3 length: 13; V gene: TRBV12-3/TRBV12-4; CDR3 protein: CASTLLGGTEAFF; CDR3 DNA: TGTGCCAGCACTCTACTAGGTGGGACTGAAGCTTTCTTT
D gene: NA; J gene: TRBJ1-2; clone size: NA; CDR3 length: 14; V gene: TRBV5-1; CDR3 protein: CASSLGQGHYGYTF; CDR3 DNA: TGCGCCAGCAGCTTGGGGCAGGGGCACTATGGCTACACCTTC
D gene: NA; J gene: TRBJ2-3; clone size: once; CDR3 length: 16; V gene: TRBV5-1; CDR3 protein: CASSADGGRIADTQYF; CDR3 DNA: TGCGCCAGCAGCGCTGACGGGGGGCGAATTGCAGATACGCAGTATTTT
D gene: NA; J gene: TRBJ2-3; clone size: NA; CDR3 length: 16; V gene: TRBV10-3; CDR3 protein: CAISDSGQPSTDTQYF; CDR3 DNA: TGTGCCATCAGTGACTCCGGACAGCCCAGCACAGATACGCAGTATTTT
D gene: NA; J gene: TRBJ1-1; clone size: NA; CDR3 length: 13; V gene: TRBV6-5; CDR3 protein: CASIKRAGAEAFF; CDR3 DNA: TGTGCCAGCATTAAAAGGGCGGGGGCTGAAGCTTTCTTT
D gene: NA; J gene: TRBJ2-7; clone size: NA; CDR3 length: 15; V gene: TRBV11-2; CDR3 protein: CASSLGQGGSYEQYF; CDR3 DNA: TGTGCCAGCAGCTTAGGGCAGGGGGGATCCTACGAGCAGTACTTC
D gene: NA; J gene: TRBJ1-4; clone size: NA; CDR3 length: 15; V gene: TRBV27; CDR3 protein: CASSSQGSTNEKLFF; CDR3 DNA: TGTGCCAGCAGTTCCCAGGGGTCAACTAATGAAAAACTGTTTTTT
D gene: NA; J gene: TRBJ2-7; clone size: NA; CDR3 length: 13; V gene: TRBV7-7; CDR3 protein: CASSLAPAGEQYF; CDR3 DNA: TGTGCCAGCAGCTTAGCGCCGGCGGGCGAGCAGTACTTC
D gene: TRBD1; J gene: TRBJ2-7; clone size: NA; CDR3 length: 12; V gene: TRBV29-1; CDR3 protein: CSVANRGNEQYF; CDR3 DNA: TGCAGCGTGGCCAACAGGGGAAACGAGCAGTACTTC
D gene: NA; J gene: TRBJ1-3; clone size: NA; CDR3 length: 14; V gene: TRBV19; CDR3 protein: CASSTMDSGNTIYF; CDR3 DNA: TGTGCCAGTAGTACTATGGACTCAGGAAACACCATATATTTT
D gene: NA; J gene: TRBJ2-3; clone size: NA; CDR3 length: 17; V gene: TRBV29-1; CDR3 protein: CSVDRILARPGTDTQYF; CDR3 DNA: TGCAGCGTTGACCGAATTCTAGCACGCCCCGGCACAGATACGCAGTATTTT
D gene: NA; J gene: TRBJ2-4; clone size: NA; CDR3 length: 17; V gene: TRBV21-1; CDR3 protein: CASSAPRQGRPKNIQYF; CDR3 DNA: TGTGCCAGCAGCGCCCCACGCCAGGGGAGACCCAAAAACATTCAGTACTTC
D gene: NA; J gene: TRBJ1-6; clone size: NA; CDR3 length: 15; V gene: TRBV5-1; CDR3 protein: CASSLGLIGSSPLHF; CDR3 DNA: TGCGCCAGCAGCTTGGGTCTCATTGGGAGTTCACCCCTCCACTTT
D gene: NA; J gene: TRBJ1-1; clone size: NA; CDR3 length: 14; V gene: TRBV19; CDR3 protein: CASSIDYQGFEAFF; CDR3 DNA: TGTGCCAGTAGTATAGATTACCAGGGGTTTGAAGCTTTCTTT
D gene: TRBD1; J gene: TRBJ2-7; clone size: NA; CDR3 length: 15; V gene: TRBV2; CDR3 protein: CASSYRGPWFYEQYF; CDR3 DNA: TGTGCCAGCAGTTACAGGGGGCCCTGGTTCTACGAGCAGTACTTC
D gene: NA; J gene: TRBJ2-7; clone size: NA; CDR3 length: 17; V gene: TRBV6-2/TRBV6-3; CDR3 protein: CASSRPTGRLNSYEQYF; CDR3 DNA: TGTGCCAGCAGTAGACCGACAGGGAGGCTTAACTCATACGAGCAGTACTTC
D gene: TRBD1; J gene: TRBJ1-2; clone size: NA; CDR3 length: 15; V gene: TRBV4-1; CDR3 protein: CASSQDSGQGYGYTF; CDR3 DNA: TGCGCCAGCAGCCAAGATTCCGGACAGGGGTATGGCTACACCTTC
D gene: NA; J gene: TRBJ1-4; clone size: NA; CDR3 length: 15; V gene: TRBV4-1; CDR3 protein: CASSQVGDGTEKLFF; CDR3 DNA: TGCGCCAGCAGCCAAGTCGGAGACGGAACGGAAAAACTGTTTTTT
D gene: TRBD1; J gene: TRBJ1-1; clone size: NA; CDR3 length: 15; V gene: TRBV15; CDR3 protein: CATSSHRGGNTEAFF; CDR3 DNA: TGTGCCACCAGCAGTCACAGGGGAGGAAACACTGAAGCTTTCTTT